The present entry profiles one TCR beta chain with its context. Its antigen is unknown. Sequencing was at deep level. The assay was immunoSEQ multiplex PCR, and TCRdb's table has in-frame clones only and misses some. The repertoire holds roughly 2,000,000 clones, around 95% seen once, with about 1.7% in the top ten. The entry originates in a study of shared clonotypes between healthy human individuals. Study summary: Sampling drew on donors who were a couple of women and three men aged 18 to 49. CD4 naive and CD4 memory each took three plates per donor, while CD8 naive took two and CD8 memory one.

CDR1 and CDR2 (germline): SGHNT, YYREEE (reference sequence). The CDR3 is 15 amino acids. Germline trimming cut 3 bases from V and 2 bases from J; bases unmatched to any gene: 2. Terminally differentiated effector memory CD45RA+ cells were left out of the naive CD8 fraction, which was CD45RO-negative and positively selected for CCR7. Study conclusions and caveats: It was expected that sequencing depth would affect clonotype sharing among donors.

This rearrangement joins TRBV5-4 to TRBJ2-1, with 10 bases that match TRBD2. This TCR came from a man aged 18-30 years in good health. Some clones in this sample may be carry-over from other donors' samples. The sequenced material came from naive CD8+ T cells from PBMCs. The CDR3 region is CASSSGTSAYNEQFF. The CDR3 region has the DNA TGTGCCAGCAGCTCAGGGACTAGCGCCTACAATGAGCAGTTCTTC.